These 27 T cell receptor beta chains were sequenced from one sample in a study of blood T cell repertoires in COVID-19. Generated by immunoSEQ multiplex PCR, the TCRdb table keeps only in-frame clones and is missing some. The table has roughly 34,000 clones, around 85% seen once. Sequenced input: peripheral blood. These receptors were obtained from a woman older than 75 with active or convalescent COVID-19.

V usage is TRBV5-4 and J usage is TRBJ2-1; the D gene is possibly TRBD2 (6 bases). Germline V gives CDR1 SGHNT, CDR2 YYREEE (reference sequence). This CDR3 is built from 16 residues. Trimming shortened V by 0 bases and J by 4 bases, and 14 bases separated the two germline ends. This chain's CDR3 is CASSLGFSGDYNEQFF. CDR3 sequence (DNA): TGTGCCAGCAGCTTGGGGTTTAGCGGAGATTACAATGAGCAGTTCTTC.

The chain recombines TRBV5-1 with TRBJ1-2, with D unclear. Germline V gene sequence: CDR1 SGHRS, CDR2 YFSETQ. V lost 2 bases and J 4 bases, leaving 12 bases between the germline ends. This CDR3 region has 14 residues. The CDR3 is CASSLTAGSYGYTF. In DNA form, the CDR3 reads TGCGCCAGCAGCTTAACCGCGGGAAGCTATGGCTACACCTTC.

CDR3 in DNA: TGTGCCAGCAGTGAGTTTGAAGGGGCGGGAGGCGGAAAACTGTTTTTT. It specifies CASSEFEGAGGGKLFF. The chain recombines TRBV2 with TRBJ1-4, with D possibly matching TRBD1 (5 bases). The V and J ends lost 3 bases and 10 bases respectively, with 21 bases between them. Germline V gene sequence: CDR1 SNHLY, CDR2 FYNNEI. The CDR3 runs to 16 residues.

Concerning this clone: Other DNA sequences from this sample encode an identical CDR3 as well. The rearrangement uses TRBV4-2 and TRBJ2-2, with 7 bases aligning to TRBD2. CDR1 LGHNA and CDR2 YNFKEQ come from the germline V gene. The CDR3 is made up of 16 amino acids. The J segment lost 1 base and the V segment lost 4 bases, leaving 6 bases of the junction unmatched. CDR3 sequence (DNA): TGTGCCAGCAGCCGCGGCGGGGGTGGGAACACCGGGGAGCTGTTTTTT. It encodes CASSRGGGGNTGELFF.

The chain recombines TRBV14 with TRBJ1-2, with D unresolved. CDR3 size: 15 residues. V was pared by 4 bases and J by 0 bases, with 12 bases between. The germline V gene has CDR1 SGHDN and CDR2 FVKESK. The CDR3 spells CASSRVEGANYGYTF. The DNA for the CDR3 is TGTGCCAGCAGCCGAGTCGAGGGTGCTAACTATGGCTACACCTTC.

As DNA, the CDR3 is TGTGCCAGCAGCCAAGTTCCGACAGTTAACTACCAAGAGACCCAGTACTTC. Protein: CASSQVPTVNYQETQYF. The J gene is TRBJ2-5, the V gene TRBV14; D is possibly TRBD1 (5 bases). This CDR3 is 17 amino acids long. Germline-derived CDR1 and CDR2 are SGHDN and FVKESK. Trimming shortened V by 1 base and J by 0 bases, and 15 bases separated the two germline ends.

This chain uses TRBV10-3 with TRBJ2-1; the match to TRBD2 covers 14 bases. CDR1 is ENHRY, CDR2 SYGVKD, per germline. This CDR3 is built from 15 residues. Losses at the gene ends were 7 bases for V and 9 bases for J; bases not matched to a gene: 8. In nucleotides, the CDR3 is TGTGCCATCACTAACGGACTAGCGGGGGGATCTGAGCAGTTCTTC. It codes for CAITNGLAGGSEQFF.

The rearrangement uses TRBV7-6 and TRBJ2-3; TRBD2 agrees at 12 bases. The CDR3 runs to 16 residues. V lost 1 base and J lost 8; bases outside the gene matches: 7. The V gene's germline CDR1 is SGHVS and CDR2 FNYEAQ. The CDR3 nucleotides are TGTGCCAGCAGCTTAGAAGCTAGCGGGGGGGCCCGTACGCAGTATTTT. It encodes CASSLEASGGARTQYF.

The chain recombines TRBV7-6 with TRBJ2-1; D may be TRBD1 (6 bases). Trimming took off 0 bases at V and 6 bases at J, with 12 bases between the two ends. Germline CDR1 and CDR2: SGHVS and FNYEAQ. CDR3 length: 15 amino acids. The CDR3 region has the DNA TGTGCCAGCAGCTTAGCCGACCACAGGGCCAATGAGCAGTTCTTC. Translating it yields CASSLADHRANEQFF. Supplemented by reference TRBV7-6 and TRBJ2-1, the full variable domain reads GAGVSQSPRYKVTKRGQDVALRCDPISGHVSLYWYRQALGQGPEFLTYFNYEAQQDKSGLPNDRFSAERPEGSISTLTIQRTEQRDSAMYRCASSLADHRANEQFFGPGTRLTVL.

Here the CDR3 reads CASSRGFGYTF. The CDR3 coding sequence is TGTGCCAGCAGCCGGGGGTTCGGCTACACCTTC. This chain uses TRBV28 with TRBJ1-2, with D maybe TRBD1 (5 bases). This CDR3 is 11 amino acids long. V was trimmed by 6 bases and J by 8 bases, leaving 10 bases between them. CDR1 is MDHEN and CDR2 is SYDVKM in the germline V gene.

The V gene is TRBV28, the J gene TRBJ2-1; 10 bases map to TRBD2. This CDR3 comprises 14 residues. Trimming took 6 bases from V and 4 from J; bases not matched to a gene: 3. The germline CDR1 and CDR2 sequences are MDHEN and SYDVKM. CDR3 loop: CASRAGGGYNEQFF. CDR3 in DNA: TGTGCCAGCAGAGCGGGGGGGGGATACAATGAGCAGTTCTTC.

The chain uses TRBV5-6 and TRBJ1-2; D is ambiguous. Germline values: CDR1 SGHDT, CDR2 YYEEEE. CDR3 length equals 14 residues. V lost 6 bases and J 4 bases, leaving 16 bases between the germline ends. This chain's CDR3 is CASNSEGSGYGYTF. In DNA, the CDR3 is TGTGCCAGCAACTCGGAGGGTTCCGGCTATGGCTACACCTTC.

V usage is TRBV10-1 and J usage is TRBJ1-6; no reliable D call. Germline values: CDR1 WNHNN, CDR2 SYGVQD (reference sequence). The CDR3 is made up of 15 amino acids. V gave up 0 bases and J gave up 9 bases, with 12 bases separating them. CDR3 in amino acids: CASSESLGEGSPLHF. CDR3 coding DNA: TGCGCCAGCAGTGAGTCTCTGGGTGAGGGTTCACCCCTCCACTTT.

This sequence joins TRBV7-2 and TRBJ2-5; D may be TRBD2 (6 bases). The CDR3 has 12 residues. Looked up from germline, CDR1 is SGHTA and CDR2 is FQGNSA. Trimming took off 5 bases at V and 7 bases at J, with 11 bases between the two ends. The DNA of the CDR3 is TGTGCCAGCAGCCCTAGCGTGGGGACCCAGTACTTC. Translation gives CASSPSVGTQYF. Full variable domain (missing parts from reference TRBV7-2 and TRBJ2-5): GAGVSQSPSNKVTEKGKDVELRCDPISGHTALYWYRQSLGQGLEFLIYFQGNSAPDKSGLPSDRFSAERTGGSVSTLTIQRTQQEDSAVYLCASSPSVGTQYFGPGTRLLVL.

V and J are TRBV12-3 or TRBV12-4 and TRBJ1-3; 7 nucleotides line up with TRBD1. The CDR3 is 13 amino acids. V lost 6 bases to trimming and J lost 7 bases; unmatched junction nucleotides: 6. CDR3 amino acids: CASRIDRENTIYF. The CDR3 bases are TGTGCCAGCAGAATCGACAGGGAGAACACCATATATTTT.

This rearrangement joins TRBV14 to TRBJ2-5; perhaps TRBD1 as D (6 bases). V gave up 4 bases and J gave up 2 bases, with 14 bases separating them. Germline-derived CDR1 and CDR2 are SGHDN and FVKESK. The CDR3 has 15 amino acids. The CDR3 reads CASSRMDRYQETQYF. The DNA for the CDR3 is TGTGCCAGCAGCCGTATGGACAGATATCAAGAGACCCAGTACTTC.

This clone was picked up a small number of times. The chain carries TRBV27 and TRBJ2-5, with 11 bases fitting TRBD2. The V and J ends lost 9 bases and 2 bases, in that order; junction bases with no gene match: 20. The CDR3 is made up of 19 amino acids. The germline V gene has CDR1 MNHEY and CDR2 SMNVEV (reference sequence). The DNA of the CDR3 is TGTGCCAGTTCAAGACGATTTCTATCTAGCGGGGGGCCACAAGAGACCCAGTACTTC. Its protein product is CASSRRFLSSGGPQETQYF.

The rearrangement links TRBV5-4 to TRBJ1-4; a weak D match, TRBD1 (5 bases). With 0 bases removed from V and 7 bases from J, the gap between germline ends came to 19 bases. The CDR3 is 17 residues long. From germline, CDR1 is SGHNT and CDR2 YYREEE (reference sequence). For the CDR3, the DNA is TGTGCCAGCAGCTTGGATTTTGGGGCTGGTTATGGTGAAAAACTGTTTTTT. Translation gives CASSLDFGAGYGEKLFF. The full variable domain, with the rest looked up from reference TRBV5-4 and TRBJ1-4, is ETGVTQSPTHLIKTRGQQVTLRCSSQSGHNTVSWYQQALGQGPQFIFQYYREEENGRGNFPPRFSGLQFPNYSSELNVNALELDDSALYLCASSLDFGAGYGEKLFFGSGTQLSVL.

This clone was observed a handful of times. The chain combines TRBV5-4 with TRBJ1-2, with unresolved D. The CDR3 extends over 13 amino acids. The germline V gene encodes CDR1 SGHNT and CDR2 YYREEE (reference sequence). V lost 3 bases to trimming and J lost 1 base, with 7 bases between them. CDR3 in DNA: TGTGCCAGCAGCTCACATGATAACTATGGCTACACCTTC. Translating it yields CASSSHDNYGYTF.

This chain links TRBV7-2 with TRBJ2-2; 10 bases are shared with TRBD1. Germline V CDR1 and CDR2: SGHTA, FQGNSA. The CDR3 sequence is 15 residues long. After removal of 6 bases from V and 4 bases from J, the junction contained 5 bases not matched to a gene. Here the CDR3 reads CASRDRGFFTGELFF. The CDR3 bases are TGTGCCAGCAGGGACAGGGGGTTCTTCACCGGGGAGCTGTTTTTT. Looking up the rest from reference TRBV7-2 and TRBJ2-2 gives the full variable domain: GAGVSQSPSNKVTEKGKDVELRCDPISGHTALYWYRQSLGQGLEFLIYFQGNSAPDKSGLPSDRFSAERTGGSVSTLTIQRTQQEDSAVYLCASRDRGFFTGELFFGEGSRLTVL.

The rearrangement links TRBV19 to TRBJ1-6; D call uncertain. V lost 7 bases and J lost 4, with 11 bases in between. Germline V lookup: CDR1 LNHDA, CDR2 SQIVND (reference sequence). This CDR3 comprises 14 residues. CDR3 sequence: CASTPRYYNSPLHF. CDR3 nucleotides: TGTGCCAGTACCCCCCGGTATTATAATTCACCCCTCCACTTT.

The V gene is TRBV28, the J gene TRBJ1-1, with 7 bases identical to TRBD1. CDR3 size: 15 residues. Germline lookup yields CDR1 MDHEN and CDR2 SYDVKM. Losses at the gene ends were 3 bases for V and 5 bases for J; bases not matched to a gene: 9. The CDR3 nucleotides are TGTGCCAGCAGTTTCGGGACAGTGGGGGGTACTGAAGCTTTCTTT. Encoded protein: CASSFGTVGGTEAFF. Using reference TRBV28 and TRBJ1-1 for the parts outside the CDR3, the full variable domain is DVKVTQSSRYLVKRTGEKVFLECVQDMDHENMFWYRQDPGLGLRLIYFSYDVKMKEKGDIPEGYSVSREKKERFSLILESASTNQTSMYLCASSFGTVGGTEAFFGQGTRLTVV.

This clone was counted between two and nine times. The genes are TRBV5-1 and TRBJ2-2; D may be TRBD1 (6 bases). The CDR3 loop spans 15 amino acids. Trimming cost V 2 bases and J 7 bases, with 15 bases left between them. Germline V lookup: CDR1 SGHRS, CDR2 YFSETQ. The CDR3 loop is CASSFARGSGGELFF. In DNA, the CDR3 is TGCGCCAGCAGCTTCGCCAGGGGATCGGGCGGGGAGCTGTTTTTT.

This clone was detected only once. The V and J genes are TRBV6-4 and TRBJ1-2; 10 nucleotides match TRBD1. Germline CDR1 reads MRHNA; CDR2 reads SNTAGT. The CDR3 totals 17 residues. V gave up 0 bases and J gave up 0 bases; unmatched junction bases: 4. The DNA for the CDR3 is TGTGCCAGCAGTGACTCGACAGGGGGCTCAGCTAACTATGGCTACACCTTC. Translated, it gives CASSDSTGGSANYGYTF.

The gene calls are TRBV19 and TRBJ1-1, with TRBD1 identical over 8 bases. Germline loops: CDR1 LNHDA, CDR2 SQIVND (reference sequence). The V segment lost 4 bases and the J segment 1 base; nucleotides outside the gene matches: 5. CDR3 size: 15 residues. CDR3 DNA sequence: TGTGCCAGTAGTAAAGACAGGGGTGGGAACACTGAAGCTTTCTTT. It is translated as CASSKDRGGNTEAFF.

The chain joins TRBV18 to TRBJ1-1; tentatively, D is TRBD1 (6 bases). This CDR3 is built from 13 residues. CDR1 is KGHSH, CDR2 LQKENI, per germline. Deletions cut 4 bases from V and 7 bases from J, with 13 bases between. The CDR3 coding sequence is TGTGCCAGCTCACTTTTGTCACAGGGTGAAGCTTTCTTT. Protein sequence: CASSLLSQGEAFF.

This clone was seen only a few times. J is TRBJ1-2 and V is TRBV9; D is possibly TRBD1 (5 bases). CDR1 SGDLS and CDR2 YYNGEE come from the germline V gene. V lost 5 bases, J lost 3 bases, and 20 bases lay in between. The CDR3 loop spans 16 amino acids. The CDR3 protein is CASRTLGRRDYYGYTF. The CDR3 DNA is TGTGCCAGCAGGACACTCGGTAGGAGGGACTACTATGGCTACACCTTC. Variable domain in full (rest from reference TRBV9 and TRBJ1-2): DSGVTQTPKHLITATGQRVTLRCSPRSGDLSVYWYQQSLDQGLQFLIQYYNGEERAKGNILERFSAQQFPDLHSELNLSSLELGDSALYFCASRTLGRRDYYGYTFGSGTRLTVV.